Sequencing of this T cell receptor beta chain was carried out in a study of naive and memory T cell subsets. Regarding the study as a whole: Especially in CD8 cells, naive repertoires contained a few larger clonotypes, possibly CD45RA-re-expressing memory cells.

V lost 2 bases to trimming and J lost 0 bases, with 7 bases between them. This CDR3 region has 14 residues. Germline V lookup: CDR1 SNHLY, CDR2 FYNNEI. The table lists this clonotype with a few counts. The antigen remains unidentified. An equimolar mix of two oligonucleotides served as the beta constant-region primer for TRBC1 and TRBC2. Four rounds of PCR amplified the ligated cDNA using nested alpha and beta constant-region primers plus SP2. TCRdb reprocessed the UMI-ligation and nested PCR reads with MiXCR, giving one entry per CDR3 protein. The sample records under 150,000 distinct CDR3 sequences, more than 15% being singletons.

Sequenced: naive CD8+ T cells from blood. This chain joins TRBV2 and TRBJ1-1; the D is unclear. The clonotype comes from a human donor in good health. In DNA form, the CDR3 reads TGTGCCAGCAGTGAATTTGTTATGAACACTGAAGCTTTCTTT. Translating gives CASSEFVMNTEAFF.